Listed below are T cell receptor beta chains from one sample, sequenced in a study of identifying expanded T cells in peripheral blood. This table comes from immunoSEQ multiplex PCR, and its TCRdb copy is limited to in-frame clones, with some not included. The profile shows about 76,000 clones, 84% of them singletons. Sample: blood. Receptors were obtained from a person aged 18 to 75 in good health. CDR3s include the opening cysteine and the closing phenylalanine or tryptophan. Fields, in order: clone size, J gene, CDR3 length, V gene, CDR3 protein. A row's size may be missing; if present it is once, few, many or a size class.

size: once
J: TRBJ1-1
length: 13
V: TRBV11-2
CDR3: CASSLEGFTEAFF

size: once
J: TRBJ1-5
length: 16
V: TRBV19
CDR3: CASSSAPGASNQPQHF

size: NA
J: TRBJ1-2
length: 16
V: TRBV29-1
CDR3: CSVERVRESPNYGYTF

size: NA
J: TRBJ2-1
length: 14
V: TRBV7-2
CDR3: CASSFRSSYNEQFF

size: once
J: TRBJ2-5
length: 17
V: TRBV10-2
CDR3: CATEPGAGQGFFETQYF

size: NA
J: TRBJ1-1
length: 18
V: TRBV5-1
CDR3: CASSLGRGRTGTNTEAFF

size: NA
J: TRBJ2-7
length: 15
V: TRBV9
CDR3: CASSVGTSGRAGQYF

size: NA
J: TRBJ1-4
length: 15
V: TRBV28
CDR3: CASGPPGGTDEKLFF

size: NA
J: TRBJ2-1
length: 17
V: TRBV4-2
CDR3: CASSQDRDGVSYNEQFF

size: NA
J: TRBJ2-2
length: 15
V: TRBV7-9
CDR3: CASSPLAGRAGELFF

size: NA
J: TRBJ1-1
length: 15
V: TRBV19
CDR3: CASSIDSRQGAGAFF

size: NA
J: TRBJ2-2
length: 15
V: TRBV6-5
CDR3: CASKKVSSGNRELFF

size: NA
J: TRBJ1-2
length: 14
V: TRBV19
CDR3: CASSRDPDNYGYTF

size: once
J: TRBJ2-7
length: 16
V: TRBV11-2
CDR3: CAGSLPLAGGSYEQYF

size: few
J: TRBJ1-1
length: 19
V: TRBV18
CDR3: CASSPRLNFVADLGTEAFF

size: NA
J: TRBJ2-1
length: 17
V: TRBV28
CDR3: CASSPPGLAGGRGEQFF

size: NA
J: TRBJ2-7
length: 18
V: TRBV4-1
CDR3: CASSQGTSANYLSYEQYF

size: NA
J: TRBJ2-1
length: 20
V: TRBV28
CDR3: CASSLIGQPFLAGGEVEQFF

size: NA
J: TRBJ2-7
length: 15
V: TRBV7-3
CDR3: CASSFRDGQSDEQYF

size: once
J: TRBJ1-4
length: 16
V: TRBV28
CDR3: CASSPRDRGTNEKLFF

size: NA
J: TRBJ2-3
length: 15
V: TRBV9
CDR3: CASSVVASGVDTQYF

size: NA
J: TRBJ2-1
length: 13
V: TRBV11-3
CDR3: CASSSGLRGEQFF

size: once
J: TRBJ2-1
length: 14
V: TRBV5-5
CDR3: CASSPGQGAYEQFF

size: NA
J: TRBJ1-1
length: 12
V: TRBV10-3
CDR3: CAASGLNTEAFF

size: NA
J: TRBJ2-7
length: 12
V: TRBV7-9
CDR3: CASSFNSYEQYF

size: NA
J: TRBJ2-6
length: 15
V: TRBV14
CDR3: CASSQQVAGANVLTF

size: NA
J: TRBJ2-2
length: 17
V: TRBV12-2
CDR3: CASRFRSSGRNTGELFF

size: once
J: TRBJ2-5
length: 13
V: TRBV5-4
CDR3: CASSGRLAETQYF

size: NA
J: TRBJ2-3
length: 15
V: TRBV6-1
CDR3: CASSEGGLSTDTQYF

size: once
J: TRBJ2-7
length: 13
V: TRBV27
CDR3: CASSLWEGYEQYF

size: few
J: TRBJ2-7
length: 15
V: TRBV6-1
CDR3: CASSERTGGTYEQYF

size: once
J: TRBJ2-1
length: 15
V: TRBV10-2
CDR3: CASSEGTSGFNEQFF

size: NA
J: TRBJ1-1
length: 11
V: TRBV28
CDR3: CASSPGHEAFF

size: NA
J: TRBJ1-1
length: 16
V: TRBV4-1
CDR3: CASTPRGTGGRSIAFF

size: NA
J: TRBJ2-3
length: 17
V: TRBV5-4
CDR3: CASSSETSWESTDTQYF

size: NA
J: TRBJ1-1
length: 17
V: TRBV28
CDR3: CASSFNRGPGKNTEAFF

size: NA
J: TRBJ2-1
length: 15
V: TRBV6-5
CDR3: CASSYSIDGYNEQFF

size: once
J: TRBJ2-3
length: 12
V: TRBV19
CDR3: CASSIGDNAQYF

size: NA
J: TRBJ2-7
length: 14
V: TRBV11-2
CDR3: CASSPDRQYYEQYF

size: few
J: TRBJ2-7
length: 17
V: TRBV6-8
CDR3: CASPPGQAILWSYEQYF